This TCR beta chain was captured by sequencing in a study of Graves' ophthalmopathy and Graves' hyperthyroidism. Notes on the study in general: Blood was where most expanded thyroid clonotypes above 0.001 frequency also turned up.

This clonotype was seen repeatedly, ten times or more. Its antigen is currently unknown. People with hyperthyroidism were aged 18 to 65 and newly diagnosed, under 2 months' duration. The PBMCs originated from more than 8 ml of fresh peripheral blood. The study amplified TCR beta CDR3 regions using RNA transcripts. HTBI primers were employed in first-round RT-PCR, then a second-round multiplex PCR followed. Via MiXCR, TCRdb re-called the multiplex PCR reads, giving one row per CDR3 protein. Found here are under 800,000 distinct CDR3 sequences, about 20% of them singletons; the top ten hold approximately 7%. There are 14 residues in the CDR3. Germline loops: CDR1 DFQATT, CDR2 SNEGSKA (reference sequence). V gave up 3 bases and J gave up 2 bases; unmatched junction bases: 7.

The rearrangement uses TRBV20-1 and TRBJ2-7, with 7 bases that match TRBD1. The sample taken for sequencing was peripheral blood. This clonotype was obtained from a woman between 18 and 29 years old with stable Graves' hyperthyroidism. Some clones in this sample may be carry-over from other donors' samples. CDR3 coding DNA: TGCAGTGCTAGGGACAGGACCAATCCCTACGAGCAGTACTTC. Amino acid sequence: CSARDRTNPYEQYF.